The entry below describes one T cell receptor (beta chain). Its target is unknown. This sample is part of a study of cytomegalovirus exposure and HLA in healthy donors. Overall study results and limits: It is likely that the observed cluster of highly shared sequence variants was a sequencing artifact. Most subjects' HLA-A and HLA-B alleles were reportedly predicted from TCR beta sequences. CMV serostatus was the sole immune exposure data available. Among CMV-associated TCR beta chains, most appeared HLA-restricted in a later analysis.

The CDR3 spans 11 residues. Germline V gene lookup returns CDR1 SGHTS and CDR2 YDEGEE. The primer mix had 60 Vbeta and 13 Jbeta primers. Libraries were prepared by immunoSEQ multiplex PCR; TCRdb keeps only in-frame clonotypes and omits some of them. This sample has about 280,000 clones, with roughly 90% found just once. This chain uses TRBV5-8 with TRBJ2-5; possible D gene TRBD1, 6 bases. The tail of the sequence fits TRBJ2-7 better, so the J call may be wrong. The sequence derives from a woman aged 18-29 years in good health and CMV-seronegative. The sample comprised PBMCs. The CDR3 sequence is CASLGAYEQYF. CDR3 coding DNA: TGTGCCAGCCTGGGGGCTTACGAGCAGTACTTC.